The following is a T cell receptor (beta chain) sequence with its context. Its specificity is not known. The CDR3 loop spans 16 amino acids. V was trimmed by 2 bases and J by 0 bases, leaving 7 bases between them. Germline CDR1 reads KGHDR; CDR2 reads SFDVKD. These data are taken from a study of human T cells and chemical hapten exposure. In the study overall: The upper back received 0.01% DPC by patch testing, with results read at 6 days. Per-sample TCR yield variation was attributed mainly to small pooled library volume differences. Points from the study as a whole: Expanded TCRs produced significantly more large CDR3 similarity clusters than controls did.

The library attached unique molecular identifiers to individual cDNA molecules. TCRdb re-analysed the RACE reads in MiXCR, keeping a single row per CDR3 protein. The data hold some 62,000 distinct CDR3 sequences, with approximately 10% observed a single time. Time point described: patch test 3, about 24 weeks after DPC sensitization. Treatment indicated: therapeutic diphenylcyclopropenone sensitization with weekly scalp DPC. This sequence originates from a woman in her 30s with alopecia areata. Some clones in this sample may be carry-over from other donors' samples. The sequencing here drew on whole blood, taken in connection with sensitization to the hapten diphenylcyclopropenone (DPC). The chain carries TRBV24-1 and TRBJ2-6; D call uncertain. CDR3 region: CATSDSPHSGANVLTF. Written as DNA, the CDR3 is TGTGCCACCAGTGATTCCCCTCACTCTGGGGCCAACGTCCTGACTTTC.